The TCR beta chain described here comes from a study of cytotoxic CD8 clonotypes in ibrutinib-treated CLL. The CDR3 covers 17 residues. Libraries were prepared by immunoSEQ multiplex PCR; TCRdb keeps only in-frame clonotypes and omits some of them. This sample has over 9,000 clones, with around 81% found just once. The origin of this receptor is a human donor with chronic lymphocytic leukemia. This chain links TRBV21-1 with TRBJ1-1; the listed D gene, TRBD1, was not tested against the DNA. TRBV21-1 is assigned pseudogene status. Sequencing was performed on PBMCs, taken at disease progression, from a patient treated with ibrutinib. The CDR3 spells CASSPSEKDREEDEAFF. In nucleotides, the CDR3 is TGTGCCAGCAGCCCTTCGGAAAAGGACAGGGAAGAGGATGAAGCTTTCTTT.